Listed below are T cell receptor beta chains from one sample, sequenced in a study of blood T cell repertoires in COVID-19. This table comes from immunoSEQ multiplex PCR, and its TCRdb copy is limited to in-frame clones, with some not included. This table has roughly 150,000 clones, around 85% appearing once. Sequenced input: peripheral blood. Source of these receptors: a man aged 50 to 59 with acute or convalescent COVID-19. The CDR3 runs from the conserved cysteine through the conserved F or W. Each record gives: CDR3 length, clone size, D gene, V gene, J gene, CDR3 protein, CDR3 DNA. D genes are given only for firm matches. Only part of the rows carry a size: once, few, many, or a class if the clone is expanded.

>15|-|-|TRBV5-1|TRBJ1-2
CASSFRSPLNYGYTF
TGCGCCAGCAGCTTCCGCAGTCCCCTCAACTATGGCTACACCTTC
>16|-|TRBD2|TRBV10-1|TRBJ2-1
CASSELASGSRNEQFF
TGCGCCAGCAGTGAGTTAGCTAGCGGGAGCCGAAATGAGCAGTTCTTC
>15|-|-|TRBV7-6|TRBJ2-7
CASSLGVNGPYEQYF
TGTGCCAGCAGCTTAGGTGTGAACGGTCCCTACGAGCAGTACTTC
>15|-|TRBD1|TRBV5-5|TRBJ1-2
CASSLGPGQSYGYTF
TGTGCCAGCAGCTTGGGACCGGGACAGTCATATGGCTACACCTTC
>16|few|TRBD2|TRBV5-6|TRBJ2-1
CASSLGLAGTYNEQFF
TGTGCCAGCAGCCTCGGACTAGCGGGAACCTACAATGAGCAGTTCTTC
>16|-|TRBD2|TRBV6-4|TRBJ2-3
CASSATSGVATDTQYF
TGTGCCAGCAGTGCTACTAGCGGGGTAGCCACAGATACGCAGTATTTT
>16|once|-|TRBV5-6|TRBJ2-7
CASSLDGSLHSYEQYF
TGTGCCAGCAGCTTGGACGGGTCCCTCCACTCCTACGAGCAGTACTTC
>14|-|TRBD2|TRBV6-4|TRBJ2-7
CASSVGTSGYEQYF
TGTGCCAGCAGTGTCGGGACTAGCGGATACGAGCAGTACTTC
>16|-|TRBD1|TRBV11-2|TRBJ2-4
CASSSTGDLAKNIQYF
TGTGCCAGCAGCTCCACAGGGGACCTAGCCAAAAACATTCAGTACTTC
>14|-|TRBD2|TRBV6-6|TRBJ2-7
CASSRREGTYEQYF
TGTGCCAGCTCACGGCGGGAGGGAACCTACGAGCAGTACTTC
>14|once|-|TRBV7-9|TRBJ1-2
CASGPSHGVYGYTF
TGTGCCAGCGGGCCCTCCCACGGGGTCTATGGCTACACCTTC
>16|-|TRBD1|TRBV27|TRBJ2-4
CASSLNQGVAKNIQYF
TGTGCCAGCAGTTTAAACCAGGGGGTAGCCAAAAACATTCAGTACTTC
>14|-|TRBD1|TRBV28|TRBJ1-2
CASNTGQGSYGYTF
TGTGCCAGCAATACGGGACAGGGAAGCTATGGCTACACCTTC
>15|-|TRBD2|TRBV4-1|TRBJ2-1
CASSQDELAGNEQFF
TGCGCCAGCAGCCAAGATGAACTAGCGGGCAATGAGCAGTTCTTC
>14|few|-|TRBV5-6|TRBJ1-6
CASSLVGTKGPLHF
TGTGCCAGCAGCTTGGTAGGGACAAAAGGACCCCTCCACTTT
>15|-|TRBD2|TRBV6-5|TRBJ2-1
CASISGTAGSDEQFF
TGTGCCAGCATAAGCGGGACTGCCGGGAGTGATGAGCAGTTCTTC
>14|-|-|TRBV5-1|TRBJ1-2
CASSLGAVNYGYTF
TGCGCCAGCAGCTTGGGGGCAGTTAACTATGGCTACACCTTC
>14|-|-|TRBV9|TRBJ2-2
CASSATPNTGELFF
TGTGCCAGCAGCGCGACTCCGAACACCGGGGAGCTGTTTTTT
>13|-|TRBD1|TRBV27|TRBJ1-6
CASSISGGSPLHF
TGTGCCAGCAGTATTTCAGGGGGTTCACCCCTCCACTTT
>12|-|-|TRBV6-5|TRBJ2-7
CVSSRSSNEQYF
TGTGTATCCTCTAGGAGTAGCAACGAGCAGTACTTC
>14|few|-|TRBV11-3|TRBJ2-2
CASSAGENTGELFF
TGTGCCAGCAGCGCCGGGGAGAACACCGGGGAGCTGTTTTTT
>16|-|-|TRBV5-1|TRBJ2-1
CASSLALRGTYNEQFF
TGCGCCAGCAGCTTGGCCCTTCGGGGAACCTACAATGAGCAGTTCTTC
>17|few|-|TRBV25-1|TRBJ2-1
CASSEGWGGALGNEQFF
TGTGCCAGCAGTGAAGGTTGGGGGGGGGCGTTAGGCAATGAGCAGTTCTTC
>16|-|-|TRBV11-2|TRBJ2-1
CASSLERGGSYNEQFF
TGTGCCAGCAGCCTAGAACGCGGTGGCTCCTACAATGAGCAGTTCTTC
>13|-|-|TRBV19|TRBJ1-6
CASRSMTISPLHF
TGTGCCAGTAGATCAATGACAATCTCACCCCTCCACTTT
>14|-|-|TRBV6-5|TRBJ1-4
CASSYGAANEKLFF
TGTGCCAGCAGTTACGGAGCAGCTAATGAAAAACTGTTTTTT
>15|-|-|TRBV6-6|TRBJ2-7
CASSSDQRGSYEQYF
TGTGCCAGCAGTTCCGATCAGAGGGGGTCCTACGAGCAGTACTTC
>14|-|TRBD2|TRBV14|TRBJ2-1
CASSQALAGVEQFF
TGTGCCAGCAGCCAAGCGCTAGCGGGAGTTGAGCAGTTCTTC
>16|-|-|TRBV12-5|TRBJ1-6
CASGNHQVLKNSPLHF
TGTGCTAGTGGTAATCATCAAGTACTCAAGAATTCACCCCTCCACTTT
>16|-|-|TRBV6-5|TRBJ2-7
CASSYHSVGRTYEQYF
TGTGCCAGCAGTTACCACTCGGTCGGCAGGACCTACGAGCAGTACTTC
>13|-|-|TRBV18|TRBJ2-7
CASSIRDSYEQYF
TGTGCCAGCTCAATCAGGGACTCCTACGAGCAGTACTTC
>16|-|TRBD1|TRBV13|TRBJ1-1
CASSSRRDRGLAEAFF
TGTGCCAGCAGCAGTCGCCGGGACAGGGGATTAGCTGAAGCTTTCTTT
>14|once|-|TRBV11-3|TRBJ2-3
CASSPLASTDTQYF
TGTGCCAGCAGCCCCTTGGCTAGCACAGATACGCAGTATTTT
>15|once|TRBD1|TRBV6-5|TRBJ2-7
CASSRQGGKIYEQYF
TGTGCCAGCAGCAGACAGGGTGGTAAGATCTACGAGCAGTACTTC
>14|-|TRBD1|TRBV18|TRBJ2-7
CASSPDRGLTAQYF
TGTGCCAGCTCACCGGACAGGGGCCTAACTGCGCAGTACTTC
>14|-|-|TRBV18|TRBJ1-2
CASSPLGASDGYTF
TGTGCCAGCTCACCTCTGGGGGCTTCAGATGGCTACACCTTC
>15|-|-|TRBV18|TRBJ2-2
CASSPRGVTPGELFF
TGTGCCAGCTCACCACGCGGCGTAACCCCCGGGGAGCTGTTTTTT
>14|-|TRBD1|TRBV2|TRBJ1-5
CASRDSYLHQPQHF
TGTGCCAGCCGGGACAGCTACCTCCATCAGCCCCAGCATTTT
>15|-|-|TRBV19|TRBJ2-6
CASSITGSGANVLTF
TGTGCCAGTAGTATAACGGGTTCCGGGGCCAACGTCCTGACTTTC
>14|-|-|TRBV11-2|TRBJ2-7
CASSLVTDTYEQYF
TGTGCCAGCAGCTTAGTCACAGATACCTACGAGCAGTACTTC